The 26 T cell receptor beta chains given below trace back to one sample, sequenced in a study of blood T cell repertoires in COVID-19. Sequencing used immunoSEQ multiplex PCR; TCRdb keeps in-frame clones, though not all of them. This table holds 95,000 to 100,000 clones, 85% found once. Input material: peripheral blood. Source of these receptors: a woman between 70 and 85 years old with active or convalescent COVID-19.

The J gene is TRBJ2-7, the V gene TRBV11-2; a weak D match, TRBD1 (6 bases). The CDR3 has 12 amino acids. CDR1 SGHAT and CDR2 FQNNGV come from the germline V gene. V lost 5 bases, J lost 5 bases, and 10 bases lay in between. The DNA of the CDR3 is TGTGCCAGCAGCACAGGGTTCAACGAGCAGTACTTC. Amino acids: CASSTGFNEQYF.

The V call is TRBV3-1 (or the pseudogene TRBV3-2), the J call TRBJ2-7, with TRBD2 identical over 7 bases. The length of the CDR3 is 15 residues. V shed 2 bases and J 2 bases; nucleotides not matched to a gene: 6. Looked up from germline, CDR1 is LGHDT and CDR2 is YNNKEL (reference sequence). CDR3 nucleotide sequence: TGTGCCAGCAGCCAACGGGGAGGGATAGCCTACGAGCAGTACTTC. Translation gives CASSQRGGIAYEQYF.

V gene TRBV30 combines with J gene TRBJ1-1; D is undetermined. Trimming left V 1 base short and J 3 bases short, with 9 bases between. Looked up from germline, CDR1 is GTSNPN and CDR2 is SVGIG (reference sequence). The CDR3 has 13 residues. The CDR3 reads CAWSGRWDTEAFF. Written as DNA, the CDR3 is TGTGCCTGGAGTGGCAGGTGGGACACTGAAGCTTTCTTT.

The chain joins TRBV28 to TRBJ1-4, with D maybe TRBD1 (6 bases). Germline-derived CDR1 and CDR2 are MDHEN and SYDVKM. Trimming stripped 2 bases from V and 8 bases from J, with 15 bases between. The CDR3 has 15 amino acids. The CDR3 sequence: CASSLGGGLQEKLFF. In nucleotides, the CDR3 is TGTGCCAGCAGTTTAGGGGGGGGGCTTCAGGAAAAACTGTTTTTT.

The chain joins TRBV18 to TRBJ2-1; a weak D match, TRBD2 (7 bases). V lost 3 bases and J 6 bases, leaving 18 bases between the germline ends. The V gene's germline CDR1 is KGHSH and CDR2 LQKENI. The CDR3 sequence is 16 residues long. The CDR3 nucleotides read TGTGCCAGCTCACCCCCATCGGCGGGGGCGGGCAATGAGCAGTTCTTC. Encoded protein: CASSPPSAGAGNEQFF.

A few counts support this clone. The rearrangement uses TRBV7-9 and TRBJ2-7; 7 bases line up with TRBD2. CDR1 and CDR2 (germline): SEHNR, FQNEAQ (reference sequence). V trimming: 4 bases; J trimming: 2 bases; junction bases outside the gene matches: 11. The CDR3 has 16 residues. The CDR3 DNA sequence: TGTGCCAGCAGCTCCAGACGTGCGGGAGCGACCTACGAGCAGTACTTC. Translating it yields CASSSRRAGATYEQYF.

The chain uses TRBV7-9 and TRBJ1-1; possibly TRBD1 for D (6 bases). CDR1 and CDR2 (germline): SEHNR, FQNEAQ (reference sequence). This CDR3 is built from 15 residues. V was clipped by 5 bases and J by 6 bases, with 19 bases between them. The CDR3 sequence is CASSPQGIRSPEAFF. The DNA for the CDR3 is TGTGCCAGCAGCCCCCAGGGGATTAGGAGTCCTGAAGCTTTCTTT.

The rearrangement uses TRBV30 and TRBJ2-3, with 9 bases fitting TRBD1. The CDR3 length is 14 residues. With 4 bases clipped from V and 5 bases from J, the junction kept 7 bases outside the gene matches. The germline gives CDR1 GTSNPN, CDR2 SVGIG (reference sequence). In nucleotides, the CDR3 is TGTGCCTGGACCATACAGGGGGCGGAAGATACGCAGTATTTT. Translated, it gives CAWTIQGAEDTQYF.

This clone appeared a single time. The chain uses TRBV5-1 and TRBJ1-2, with 7 bases that match TRBD1. In germline, CDR1 is SGHRS, CDR2 YFSETQ. The CDR3 contains 15 residues. V gave up 1 base and J gave up 6 bases; unmatched junction bases: 9. The CDR3 DNA is TGCGCCAGCAGCTTGAATACAGGGGTAAGGGATGGCTACACCTTC. Translation: CASSLNTGVRDGYTF.

The J gene is TRBJ1-2, the V gene TRBV28, with D possibly being TRBD1 (5 bases). The germline gives CDR1 MDHEN, CDR2 SYDVKM. CDR3 length: 15 amino acids. Trimming took 2 bases from V and 3 from J, leaving 13 bases between them. CDR3 nucleotides: TGTGCCAGCAGTTTAAGTACCCAGGGCTACTATGGCTACACCTTC. Translated, it gives CASSLSTQGYYGYTF.

The chain employs TRBV3-1 (or the pseudogene TRBV3-2) and TRBJ2-1; 8 positions match TRBD2. J gave up 1 base and V 6 bases, and 5 bases lay outside the gene matches. This CDR3 is built from 15 residues. Germline lookup yields CDR1 LGHDT and CDR2 YNNKEL (reference sequence). The CDR3 DNA follows: TGTGCCAGCAGTTTTAGCGGGAAATCCTACAATGAGCAGTTCTTC. It yields the protein CASSFSGKSYNEQFF.

This clone was detected once. This chain links TRBV5-1 with TRBJ2-2; 8 bases are shared with TRBD1. Germline CDR1 is SGHRS and CDR2 is YFSETQ. The CDR3 runs to 16 residues. V trimming: 5 bases; J trimming: 4 bases; junction bases outside the gene matches: 10. The CDR3: CASSLLDRGVTGELFF. For the CDR3, the DNA is TGCGCCAGCAGTTTGCTCGACAGGGGCGTCACCGGGGAGCTGTTTTTT.

This clone was seen just once. J is TRBJ2-7 and V is TRBV28; a possible D gene is TRBD1 (6 bases). CDR3 length equals 16 residues. Per the germline V gene, CDR1 is MDHEN and CDR2 is SYDVKM. Trimming left V 4 bases short and J 0 bases short, with 16 bases between. Written as DNA, the CDR3 is TGTGCCAGCAGTTCACCCCGCCGGGACATCTCCTACGAGCAGTACTTC. Translating it yields CASSSPRRDISYEQYF.

This clone has a single count. The genes are TRBV3-1 (or the pseudogene TRBV3-2) and TRBJ2-7, with 7 bases fitting TRBD2. The CDR3 is made up of 16 amino acids. V was clipped by 1 base and J by 4 bases; unmatched bases: 10. Germline assignment: CDR1 LGHDT and CDR2 YNNKEL (reference sequence). CDR3: CASSQGPGLGGYEQYF. CDR3 nucleotide sequence: TGTGCCAGCAGCCAAGGCCCCGGACTAGGAGGGTACGAGCAGTACTTC.

The J gene is TRBJ2-3, the V gene TRBV5-4; 7 bases agree with TRBD1. The germline CDR1 and CDR2 sequences are SGHNT and YYREEE (reference sequence). The CDR3 totals 16 residues. V lost 4 bases to trimming and J lost 1 base; unmatched junction nucleotides: 9. The CDR3 sequence is CASSQDRVYGTDTQYF. DNA of the CDR3: TGTGCCAGCAGCCAAGACAGGGTATATGGCACAGATACGCAGTATTTT.

V gene TRBV2 combines with J gene TRBJ2-2; D may be TRBD1 (6 bases). Germline CDR1 is SNHLY and CDR2 is FYNNEI. Trimming cost V 8 bases and J 0 bases, with 10 bases left between them. This CDR3 region has 14 residues. CDR3 protein: CASVGQPNTGELFF. The CDR3 nucleotides are TGTGCCAGCGTAGGACAGCCGAACACCGGGGAGCTGTTTTTT.

The V and J genes are TRBV6-2 or TRBV6-3 and TRBJ2-3; TRBD2 agrees at 14 bases. The CDR3 totals 16 residues. CDR1 is MNHEY, CDR2 SVGEGT, per germline. Germline trimming cut 2 bases from V and 10 bases from J; bases unmatched to any gene: 8. As DNA, the CDR3 is TGTGCCAGCAGTTACGAGCCGGGACTAGCGGGGGAGGCGCAGTATTTT. Translating gives CASSYEPGLAGEAQYF.

This chain links TRBV30 with TRBJ1-1; possible D gene TRBD1, 5 bases. Germline V CDR1 and CDR2: GTSNPN, SVGIG (reference sequence). V dropped 3 bases and J dropped 5 bases, with 13 bases sitting between them. CDR3 size: 13 residues. CDR3 in DNA: TGTGCCTGGAGACACTCCGGGGGGACTGAAGCTTTCTTT. Translating gives CAWRHSGGTEAFF.

The chain couples TRBV19 to TRBJ2-5; perhaps TRBD1 as D (6 bases). Trimming shortened V by 4 bases and J by 3 bases, and 12 bases separated the two germline ends. Germline V gene sequence: CDR1 LNHDA, CDR2 SQIVND (reference sequence). This CDR3 has 14 residues. The CDR3 DNA is TGTGCCAGTAGTACCGACAGGCTTGAAGAGACCCAGTACTTC. This encodes CASSTDRLEETQYF.

This clone turned up a few times. V usage is TRBV5-4 and J usage is TRBJ1-1; TRBD1 matches at 9 bases. Germline V CDR1 and CDR2: SGHNT, YYREEE (reference sequence). V trimming: 0 bases; J trimming: 7 bases; junction bases outside the gene matches: 4. The CDR3 is 14 amino acids. The CDR3 reads CASSLEGQGVEAFF. Here the CDR3 DNA reads TGTGCCAGCAGCTTGGAGGGACAGGGTGTTGAAGCTTTCTTT.

The genes are TRBV9 and TRBJ1-1, with 7 bases lining up with TRBD1. The length of the CDR3 is 16 residues. V dropped 0 bases and J dropped 5; count of bases not matched to a gene: 10. Germline loops: CDR1 SGDLS, CDR2 YYNGEE. The CDR3 sequence is CASSVGQGVSGTEAFF. The CDR3, as DNA: TGTGCCAGCAGCGTAGGTCAGGGGGTCTCGGGTACTGAAGCTTTCTTT.

The chain employs TRBV7-8 and TRBJ2-7; 7 nucleotides match TRBD2. CDR1 is SGHVS, CDR2 FQNEAQ, per germline. The CDR3 extends over 14 amino acids. Trimming took 1 base from V and 4 from J; bases not matched to a gene: 4. This CDR3 is CASSLGASGYEQYF. The CDR3 DNA follows: TGTGCCAGCAGCTTAGGTGCTAGCGGATACGAGCAGTACTTC.

This chain joins TRBV7-9 and TRBJ1-5; TRBD1 aligns across 8 bases. The CDR3 runs to 13 residues. V trimming: 7 bases; J trimming: 5 bases; junction bases outside the gene matches: 4. From germline, CDR1 is SEHNR and CDR2 FQNEAQ (reference sequence). Here the CDR3 DNA reads TGTGCCAGCAATAAACAGGGGGATCAGCCCCAGCATTTT. Amino acid sequence: CASNKQGDQPQHF.

The chain is built from TRBV19 and TRBJ1-2; 9 nucleotides match TRBD1. The germline V gene encodes CDR1 LNHDA and CDR2 SQIVND (reference sequence). There are 15 residues in the CDR3. The J segment lost 7 bases and the V segment lost 8 bases, leaving 14 bases of the junction unmatched. In DNA form, the CDR3 reads TGTGCCAGTCGCGCCGGCGGGACAGGGAATCCTGGCTACACCTTC. Its protein product is CASRAGGTGNPGYTF.

This chain uses TRBV19 with TRBJ1-6; D may be TRBD1 (6 bases). With 3 bases removed from V and 7 bases from J, the gap between germline ends came to 16 bases. This CDR3 region has 16 residues. CDR1 and CDR2 from the germline V gene are LNHDA and SQIVND (reference sequence). The CDR3 DNA reads TGTGCCAGTAGTATCAGTCCACAGGGTGACAATTCACCCCTCCACTTT. This codes for CASSISPQGDNSPLHF. The variable domain in full, completed from reference TRBV19 and TRBJ1-6, reads DGGITQSPKYLFRKEGQNVTLSCEQNLNHDAMYWYRQDPGQGLRLIYYSQIVNDFQKGDIAEGYSVSREKKESFPLTVTSAQKNPTAFYLCASSISPQGDNSPLHFGNGTRLTVT.

The gene calls are TRBV27 and TRBJ2-1; D is possibly TRBD2 (5 bases). The CDR3 sequence is 16 residues long. Germline CDR1 MNHEY, CDR2 SMNVEV (reference sequence). Deletions cut 2 bases from V and 4 bases from J, with 15 bases between. The CDR3 region is CASSLRRRGEYNEQFF. The CDR3 nucleotides are TGTGCCAGCAGTTTACGGAGGAGAGGAGAATACAATGAGCAGTTCTTC.